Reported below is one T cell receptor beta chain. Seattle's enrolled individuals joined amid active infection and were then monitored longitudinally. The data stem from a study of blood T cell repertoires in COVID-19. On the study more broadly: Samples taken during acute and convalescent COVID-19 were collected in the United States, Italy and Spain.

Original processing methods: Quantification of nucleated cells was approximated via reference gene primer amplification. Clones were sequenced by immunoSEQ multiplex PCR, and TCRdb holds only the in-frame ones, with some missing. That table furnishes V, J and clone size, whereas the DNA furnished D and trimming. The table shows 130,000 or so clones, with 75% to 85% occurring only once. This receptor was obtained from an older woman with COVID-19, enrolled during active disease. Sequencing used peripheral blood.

CDR3 residues: CASSPIASDSYEQYF. DNA of the CDR3: TGCGCCAGCAGCCCCATCGCGAGTGACTCCTACGAGCAGTACTTC. This rearrangement joins TRBV5-1 to TRBJ2-7; D not certain. This CDR3 has 15 residues. With 4 bases removed from V and 0 bases from J, the gap between germline ends came to 14 bases. Germline values: CDR1 SGHRS, CDR2 YFSETQ. The full variable domain, completed using reference TRBV5-1 and TRBJ2-7, is KAGVTQTPRYLIKTRGQQVTLSCSPISGHRSVSWYQQTPGQGLQFLFEYFSETQRNKGNFPGRFSGRQFSNSRSEMNVSTLELGDSALYLCASSPIASDSYEQYFGPGTRLTVT.